The 7 T cell receptor beta chains below come from one sample, sequenced in a study of T cells in tuberculosis. Cells were sorted from thawed PBMC rested overnight and stained with GMM-loaded CD1B tetramer, viability dye and anti-CD3. The lipid loaded on the CD1B tetramers was C32 glucose monomycolate from Rhodococcus equi. The protocol was immunoSEQ multiplex PCR, while the TCRdb copy is restricted to in-frame clones and leaves out a portion. Of 80,000 to 90,000 clones in the sample, roughly 91% were seen once. The sequenced sample consisted of CD1b-GMM tetramer-negative cells sorted from PBMCs. The source of these receptors is an adult woman with latent tuberculosis.

The chain employs TRBV4-1 and TRBJ2-4; no firm D call. The CDR3 loop spans 20 amino acids. V was clipped by 1 base and J by 0 bases, with 22 bases between them. Germline V gene sequence: CDR1 MGHRA, CDR2 YSYEKL. Written as DNA, the CDR3 is TGCGCCAGCAGCCAAGCAGAAATGTTCCAGACAAAAATAGCCAAAAACATTCAGTACTTC. Its protein is CASSQAEMFQTKIAKNIQYF.

This chain uses TRBV7-9 with TRBJ2-5; a possible D gene is TRBD2 (5 bases). Trimming removed 0 bases at V and 9 bases at J, with 8 bases between. The length of the CDR3 is 12 residues. CDR1 and CDR2 from the germline V gene are SEHNR and FQNEAQ (reference sequence). CDR3 DNA: TGTGCCAGCAGCTTAGCTCTCGGGGCCCAGTACTTC. The encoded protein is CASSLALGAQYF.

This chain joins TRBV19 and TRBJ2-2, with TRBD2 matching 8 bases. Per germline, CDR1 LNHDA and CDR2 SQIVND (reference sequence). V was pared by 7 bases and J by 4 bases, with 11 bases of the junction left unmatched. The length of the CDR3 is 16 residues. CDR3 sequence reads: CASTLDGGASTGELFF. The CDR3 coding sequence is TGTGCCAGTACACTCGACGGGGGGGCCAGCACCGGGGAGCTGTTTTTT.

This clone was recorded only once. The genes are TRBV2 and TRBJ1-5; TRBD1 is a possible D gene (6 bases). Trimming removed 5 bases from V and 4 bases from J, with 21 bases in between. Germline V lookup: CDR1 SNHLY, CDR2 FYNNEI. The CDR3 runs to 17 residues. The CDR3 DNA reads as TGTGCCAGCAGTTCAGGGGTAGTAGTGCGTCAGAATCAGCCCCAGCATTTT. It encodes CASSSGVVVRQNQPQHF.

This sequence joins TRBV7-2 and TRBJ2-7; TRBD1 matches at 10 bases. The length of the CDR3 is 17 residues. Losses at the gene ends were 1 base for V and 4 bases for J; bases not matched to a gene: 10. Germline-derived CDR1 and CDR2 are SGHTA and FQGNSA. The CDR3 sequence: CASSLVLCGTGDYEQYV. The CDR3 nucleotides read TGTGCCAGCAGCTTAGTGTTGTGTGGGACAGGGGATTACGAGCAGTACGTC.

The chain couples TRBV27 to TRBJ2-4, with D tentatively TRBD1 (5 bases). CDR1 MNHEY and CDR2 SMNVEV come from the germline V gene (reference sequence). The CDR3 is 13 amino acids. The germline V and J ends were trimmed by 3 bases and 11 bases, with 14 bases remaining between them. CDR3 region: CASSLVWQGFQYF. The CDR3 DNA reads TGTGCCAGCAGTTTGGTATGGCAGGGATTTCAGTACTTC.

The chain carries TRBV7-8 and TRBJ2-2, with TRBD2 matching 10 bases. The V gene end was trimmed by 7 bases and the J gene end by 4 bases; junction bases not matched to a gene: 12. Germline V gene sequence: CDR1 SGHVS, CDR2 FQNEAQ. This CDR3 is 17 amino acids long. CDR3 amino acids: CASKGNSGGQGTGELFF. The CDR3, as DNA: TGTGCCAGCAAGGGGAATAGCGGGGGGCAGGGCACCGGGGAGCTGTTTTTT.